This T cell receptor beta chain was recovered during a study of T cell responses to AZD1222 COVID-19 vaccine. Measured with immunoSEQ multiplex PCR; TCRdb has only the in-frame clones, and not every one. This table has 150,000 to 200,000 clones, 70% to 90% appearing once. The V end lost 0 bases, the J end lost 0 bases, and 12 bases lay between the germline ends. From germline, CDR1 is SGHTS and CDR2 YDEGEE. The length of the CDR3 is 16 residues. The sequencing used peripheral blood, collected 28 days after the second AZD1222 dose. This chain links TRBV5-8 with TRBJ1-1; D might be TRBD1 (5 bases). The origin of this receptor is an adult who received the AZD1222 COVID-19 vaccine. DNA of the CDR3: TGTGCCAGCAGCTTGGATCTTGGGGGGTTGAACACTGAAGCTTTCTTT. Translating it yields CASSLDLGGLNTEAFF.